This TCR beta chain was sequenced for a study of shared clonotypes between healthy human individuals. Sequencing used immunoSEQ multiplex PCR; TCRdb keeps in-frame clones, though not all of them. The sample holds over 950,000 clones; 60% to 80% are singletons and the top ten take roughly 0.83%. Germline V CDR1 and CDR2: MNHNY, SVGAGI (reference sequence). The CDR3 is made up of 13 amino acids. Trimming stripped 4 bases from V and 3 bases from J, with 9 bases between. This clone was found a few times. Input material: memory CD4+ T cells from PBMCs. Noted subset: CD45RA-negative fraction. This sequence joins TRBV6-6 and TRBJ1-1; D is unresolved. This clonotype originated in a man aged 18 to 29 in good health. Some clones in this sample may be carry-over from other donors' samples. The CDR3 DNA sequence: TGTGCCAGCAGTTGGGGTATCGACACTGAAGCTTTCTTT. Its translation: CASSWGIDTEAFF.